Shown below are 9 T cell receptor beta chains from a single sample sequenced in a study of response to subunit inactivated influenza vaccine. Each CDR3 protein gets one entry after TCRdb re-called the RT-PCR reads with MiXCR. The sample has 450,000 to 600,000 distinct CDR3 sequences, approximately 7.7% seen once. The input for sequencing was PBMCs from blood, taken roughly 24 months after vaccination. These receptor sequences come from a man between 50 and 75 years old who received an inactivated influenza vaccine.

This clonotype has a count of ten or more. The chain employs TRBV10-2 and TRBJ1-1; 8 bases align to TRBD1. The CDR3 loop spans 13 amino acids. The trim removed 6 bases at V and 5 bases at J, leaving 5 bases unmatched. The germline gives CDR1 WSHSY, CDR2 SAAADI. The CDR3 nucleotides read TGCGCCAGCAGGTGGACAGGGAGGACTGAAGCTTTCTTT. Amino acids: CASRWTGRTEAFF.

This sequence joins TRBV5-1 and TRBJ2-2, with 7 bases lining up with TRBD2. Losses at the gene ends were 6 bases for V and 9 bases for J; bases not matched to a gene: 17. CDR1 SGHRS and CDR2 YFSETQ come from the germline V gene. The CDR3 length is 16 residues. The DNA of the CDR3 is TGCGCCAGCAAATCGACGGGGGGAATCCCGTCATGGGAGCTGTTTTTT. Translated: CASKSTGGIPSWELFF.

The V and J genes are TRBV6-5 and TRBJ1-4; D uncertain. The germline V gene encodes CDR1 MNHEY and CDR2 SVGAGI. The length of the CDR3 is 16 residues. Trimming removed 6 bases from V and 2 bases from J, with 16 bases in between. Written as DNA, the CDR3 is TGTGCCAGCAGGTTCTCCCGGTATGCGACTAATGAAAAACTGTTTTTT. Translated: CASRFSRYATNEKLFF.

This clonotype was picked up many times. J is TRBJ1-1 and V is TRBV5-1; D unclear. V lost 3 bases and J 6 bases, leaving 6 bases between the germline ends. The length of the CDR3 is 11 residues. Per the germline V gene, CDR1 is SGHRS and CDR2 is YFSETQ. CDR3 protein: CASSSGAEAFF. CDR3 nucleotides: TGCGCCAGCAGCTCCGGGGCTGAAGCTTTCTTT.

CDR3 loop: CASSLQGTDSPLHF. In nucleotides, the CDR3 is TGTGCCAGCAGTTTACAGGGGACAGATTCACCCCTCCACTTT. The chain has TRBV12-3 or TRBV12-4 and TRBJ1-6; 7 bases are a match to TRBD1. The V gene end was trimmed by 2 bases and the J gene end by 8 bases; junction bases not matched to a gene: 3. CDR3 length: 14 amino acids.

In this sample, this clonotype turned up many times. This rearrangement joins TRBV5-1 to TRBJ2-7, with a tentative D call TRBD2 (6 bases). The CDR3 contains 13 residues. Looked up from germline, CDR1 is SGHRS and CDR2 is YFSETQ. Trimming left V 4 bases short and J 6 bases short, with 14 bases between. The chain's CDR3 is CASSPGTSTEQYF. In DNA, the CDR3 is TGCGCCAGCAGCCCCGGCACTAGCACCGAGCAGTACTTC.

This clonotype has ten or more counts. The chain employs TRBV5-1 and TRBJ2-1; D possibly matches TRBD1 or TRBD2 (6 bases each). Germline V gene lookup returns CDR1 SGHRS and CDR2 YFSETQ. CDR3 length: 14 residues. V was shortened by 0 bases and J by 9 bases, with 13 bases between the two germline ends. The CDR3 protein is CASSLDREAGEQFF. As DNA, the CDR3 is TGCGCCAGCAGCTTGGACAGGGAGGCGGGTGAGCAGTTCTTC.

This clonotype was seen many times. The chain combines TRBV5-1 with TRBJ2-1, with 13 positions matching TRBD2. V lost 4 bases and J lost 6; bases outside the gene matches: 4. This CDR3 has 15 residues. Germline V gives CDR1 SGHRS, CDR2 YFSETQ. This chain's CDR3 is CASSRTSGRANEQFF. The CDR3 nucleotides read TGCGCCAGCAGCCGCACTAGCGGGAGGGCCAATGAGCAGTTCTTC.

A few counts support this clonotype. The chain couples TRBV20-1 to TRBJ1-4, with D maybe TRBD1 (6 bases). V lost 6 bases, J lost 0 bases, and 14 bases lay in between. The CDR3 is made up of 15 amino acids. Germline loops: CDR1 DFQATT, CDR2 SNEGSKA (reference sequence). The CDR3 here is CSAIQGGSTNEKLFF. The CDR3, as DNA: TGCAGTGCCATACAGGGAGGTTCAACTAATGAAAAACTGTTTTTT.